This T cell receptor beta chain was identified in a study of CD4 T cells in relation to SARS-CoV-2 and coronaviruses. Germline CDR1 is SGHRS and CDR2 is YFSETQ. The CDR3 is 15 residues long. The ends were cut back, 0 bases at V and 0 bases at J, with 10 bases in the middle. Remarks on this clone: What it binds is not known.

The repertoire was sequenced with immunoSEQ multiplex PCR; TCRdb's copy has only in-frame clones and lacks some. The sample holds fewer than 20,000 clones; 65% to 75% are singletons and the top ten take about 29%. Before the COVID-19 pandemic, during about 2010-2019, CD4+ T cells were taken from unexposed donors. CD4+ T cells were isolated from the cells after 10 days of culture. The sequencing sample was made of CD4+ T cells from PBMCs, cultured in vitro. The chain is built from TRBV5-1 and TRBJ2-7; D might be TRBD1 (5 bases). This TCR came from a human donor in good health. In DNA, the CDR3 is TGCGCCAGCAGCTTGGAAACAGGAGACTCCTACGAGCAGTACTTC. It codes for CASSLETGDSYEQYF.